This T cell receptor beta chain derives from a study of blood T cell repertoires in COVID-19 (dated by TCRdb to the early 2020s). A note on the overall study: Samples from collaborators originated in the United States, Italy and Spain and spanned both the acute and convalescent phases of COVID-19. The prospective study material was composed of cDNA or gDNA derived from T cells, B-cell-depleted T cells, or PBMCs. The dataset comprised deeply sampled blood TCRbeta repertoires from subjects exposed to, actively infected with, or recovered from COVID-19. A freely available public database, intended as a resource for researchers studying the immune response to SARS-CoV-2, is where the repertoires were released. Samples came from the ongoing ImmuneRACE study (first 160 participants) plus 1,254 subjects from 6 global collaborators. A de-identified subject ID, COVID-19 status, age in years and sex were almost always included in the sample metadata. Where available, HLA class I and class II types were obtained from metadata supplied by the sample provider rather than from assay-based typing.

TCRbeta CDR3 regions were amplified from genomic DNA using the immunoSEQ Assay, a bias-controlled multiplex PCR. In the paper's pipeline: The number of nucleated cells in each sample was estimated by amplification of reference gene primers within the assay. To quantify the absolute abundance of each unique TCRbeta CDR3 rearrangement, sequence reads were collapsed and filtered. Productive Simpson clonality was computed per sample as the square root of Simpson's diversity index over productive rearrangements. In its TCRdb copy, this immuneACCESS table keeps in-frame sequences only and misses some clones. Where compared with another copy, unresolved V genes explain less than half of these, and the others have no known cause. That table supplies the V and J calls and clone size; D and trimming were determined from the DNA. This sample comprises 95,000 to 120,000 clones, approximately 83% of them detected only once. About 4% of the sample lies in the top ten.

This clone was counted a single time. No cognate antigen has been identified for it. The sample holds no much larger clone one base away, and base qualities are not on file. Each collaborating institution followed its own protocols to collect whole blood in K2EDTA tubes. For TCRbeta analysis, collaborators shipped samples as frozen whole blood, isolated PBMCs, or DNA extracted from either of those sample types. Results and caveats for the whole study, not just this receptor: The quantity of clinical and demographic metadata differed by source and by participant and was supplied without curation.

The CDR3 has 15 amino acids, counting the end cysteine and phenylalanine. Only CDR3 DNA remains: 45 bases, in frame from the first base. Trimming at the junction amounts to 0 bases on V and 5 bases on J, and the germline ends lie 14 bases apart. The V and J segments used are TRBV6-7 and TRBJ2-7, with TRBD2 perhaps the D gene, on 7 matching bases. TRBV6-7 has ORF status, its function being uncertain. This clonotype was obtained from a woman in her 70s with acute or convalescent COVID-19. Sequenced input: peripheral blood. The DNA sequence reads TGTGCCAGCAGTTACTCATCGGGGGGCATCCACGAGCAGTACTTC. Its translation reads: CASSYSSGGIHEQYF.